The clone carrying this T cell receptor (beta chain) appeared a single time. V shed 7 bases, J shed 5 bases, and the junction held 15 bases outside the gene matches. The CDR3 extends over 16 amino acids. CDR1 is LGHDT, CDR2 YNNKEL, per germline (reference sequence). This specimen comes from a study of blood T cell repertoires in COVID-19. Whole-study context: The United States, Italy and Spain provided the acute and convalescent COVID-19 samples. Nucleic acid was either cDNA or gDNA, and it came from T cells, B-cell-depleted T cells, or PBMCs.

Methods used by the authors: Amplification of reference gene primers was used by the study to estimate nucleated cell counts. Sequencing used immunoSEQ multiplex PCR; TCRdb keeps in-frame clones, though not all of them. Clone size and the V and J calls come from that table; the DNA yielded D and trimming. The sample has some 150,000 clones; approximately 82% are singletons. This chain links TRBV3-1 (or the pseudogene TRBV3-2) with TRBJ2-5, with 8 nucleotides matching TRBD1. The sequence was obtained from a human donor in a cohort sampled during active COVID-19. The sample consisted of peripheral blood. The CDR3 nucleotides are TGTGCCAGCAATGAGATCGGCAGGGGGCGCTCGGAGACCCAGTACTTC. Translating gives CASNEIGRGRSETQYF.